What follows are 27 T cell receptor beta chains derived from one specimen sequenced in a study of OX40 agonist ivuxolimab in advanced cancers. Data came from immunoSEQ multiplex PCR; TCRdb stores just in-frame clones and leaves some out. The repertoire consists of more than 25,000 clones, with about 90% occurring once and the leading ten covering about 16%. Sequenced here: CD4+ or CD8+ T cells sorted from blood, sampled in a trial of the OX40 agonist ivuxolimab. Receptors were obtained from an adult with an advanced solid tumor such as melanoma, head and neck, liver or kidney cancer.

The chain uses TRBV2 and TRBJ2-5, with 9 bases that match TRBD1. V trimming: 6 bases; J trimming: 4 bases; junction bases outside the gene matches: 6. Per germline, CDR1 SNHLY and CDR2 FYNNEI. CDR3 length equals 14 residues. CDR3 loop: CASSPGQGGETQYF. As DNA, the CDR3 is TGTGCCAGCAGCCCGGGACAGGGAGGAGAGACCCAGTACTTC. Supplemented by reference TRBV2 and TRBJ2-5, the full variable domain reads EPEVTQTPSHQVTQMGQEVILRCVPISNHLYFYWYRQILGQKVEFLVSFYNNEISEKSEIFDDQFSVERPDGSNFTLKIRSTKLEDSAMYFCASSPGQGGETQYFGPGTRLLVL.

By proportion, this clone is medium-sized. This chain connects TRBV27 to TRBJ2-7; 9 bases fit TRBD1. Unmatched junction bases numbered 9, after V lost 6 bases and J lost 3 bases. The CDR3 length is 15 residues. Germline V gives CDR1 MNHEY, CDR2 SMNVEV (reference sequence). The CDR3 loop reads CASRRTGDLHYEQYF. The DNA for the CDR3 is TGTGCCAGCAGAAGGACAGGGGACCTTCACTACGAGCAGTACTTC.

The CDR3 nucleotides are TGTGCCAGCAGCCTAACGCGACAGGGGAGCCACACCTACGAGCAGTACTTC. Protein: CASSLTRQGSHTYEQYF. The V and J genes are TRBV28 and TRBJ2-7, with 8 bases lining up with TRBD1. Germline-derived CDR1 and CDR2 are MDHEN and SYDVKM. The CDR3 consists of 17 residues. V lost 6 bases, J lost 2 bases, and 15 bases stayed unmatched.

This clone appeared once. The J gene is TRBJ2-2, the V gene TRBV6-5, with 7 bases fitting TRBD2. Germline V gene data show CDR1 as MNHEY and CDR2 as SVGAGI. This CDR3 has 15 residues. Germline trimming cut 0 bases from V and 2 bases from J; bases unmatched to any gene: 0. CDR3: CASSYSAGNTGELFF. The CDR3 DNA follows: TGTGCCAGCAGTTACTCAGCGGGAAACACCGGGGAGCTGTTTTTT.

In this sample, this clone turned up a few times. The CDR3 sequence: CASSLNLAGATDTQYF. In nucleotides, the CDR3 is TGTGCCAGCAGTTTAAACCTAGCGGGAGCTACAGATACGCAGTATTTT. The chain joins TRBV28 to TRBJ2-3, with 10 bases identical to TRBD2. This CDR3 has 16 residues. Germline V gene data show CDR1 as MDHEN and CDR2 as SYDVKM. Trimming took 2 bases from V and 3 from J; bases not matched to a gene: 5.

This clone was counted between two and nine times. The chain recombines TRBV29-1 with TRBJ1-5, with D maybe TRBD1 (5 bases). The CDR3 is made up of 14 amino acids. The germline V and J ends were trimmed by 6 bases and 2 bases, with 14 bases remaining between them. Germline V CDR1 and CDR2: SQVTM, ANQGSEA. CDR3 nucleotide sequence: TGCAGCGTAGCGATGGGGACGGGCAATCAGCCCCAGCATTTT. This gives the protein CSVAMGTGNQPQHF.

This sequence joins TRBV6-5 and TRBJ1-2; a weak D match, TRBD1 (6 bases). The germline V gene encodes CDR1 MNHEY and CDR2 SVGAGI. This CDR3 spans 14 amino acids. V was pared by 6 bases and J by 4 bases, with 15 bases between. For the CDR3, the DNA is TGTGCCAGCAGCCCTTTGGGGGGCAGCTATGGCTACACCTTC. Residues: CASSPLGGSYGYTF.

The gene calls are TRBV6-5 and TRBJ2-7; 13 bases are a match to TRBD2. CDR1 MNHEY and CDR2 SVGAGI come from the germline V gene. There are 14 residues in the CDR3. The V segment lost 7 bases and the J segment 6 bases; nucleotides outside the gene matches: 6. The CDR3 protein is CASNGLAGDVEQYF. The CDR3, as DNA: TGTGCCAGCAACGGACTAGCGGGAGATGTCGAGCAGTACTTC.

This clone has only one observation. The chain combines TRBV4-1 with TRBJ2-1; 11 nucleotides line up with TRBD2. Losses at the gene ends were 6 bases for V and 8 bases for J; bases not matched to a gene: 6. The CDR3 consists of 14 residues. Germline CDR1 reads MGHRA; CDR2 reads YSYEKL. CDR3 loop: CASSRTSGGDEQFF. CDR3 DNA sequence: TGCGCCAGCAGTCGTACTAGCGGGGGAGATGAGCAGTTCTTC.

V usage is TRBV2 and J usage is TRBJ2-7, with 9 bases fitting TRBD2. Trimming cost V 5 bases and J 2 bases; bases outside gene matches: 4. CDR3 size: 14 residues. Germline-derived CDR1 and CDR2 are SNHLY and FYNNEI. CDR3 protein: CASSTWTSAYEQYF. The CDR3 region has the DNA TGTGCCAGCAGTACCTGGACTAGCGCCTACGAGCAGTACTTC.

This clone is medium-sized (0.01 to 0.1%) within its sample. The chain is built from TRBV21-1 and TRBJ2-7; TRBD1, the table's D call, lacks a check against the DNA. TRBV21-1 is a known pseudogene. The CDR3 runs to 14 residues. CDR3 residues: CASSRKTGAKEQYF. The CDR3 region has the DNA TGTGCCAGCAGCAGAAAGACAGGGGCTAAGGAGCAGTACTTC.

This chain links TRBV4-2 with TRBJ2-3; D is unresolved. Germline V lookup: CDR1 LGHNA, CDR2 YNFKEQ. Trimming shortened V by 0 bases and J by 0 bases, and 1 base separated the two germline ends. The CDR3 spans 13 residues. Here the CDR3 reads CASSQESTDTQYF. The CDR3 bases are TGTGCCAGCAGCCAAGAGAGCACAGATACGCAGTATTTT.

The CDR3 sequence: CSVEVGTSGADTQYF. The CDR3 DNA follows: TGCAGCGTTGAAGTGGGGACTAGCGGGGCAGATACGCAGTATTTT. The chain has TRBV29-1 and TRBJ2-3; 13 bases line up with TRBD2. This CDR3 is 15 amino acids long. The V gene's germline CDR1 is SQVTM and CDR2 ANQGSEA. The junction had 2 bases not matched to a gene; V was cut back by 1 base and J by 4 bases.

This CDR3 reads CASSLFSTFTLYEQYF. The CDR3 region has the DNA TGTGCCAGCAGTTTATTCTCGACTTTTACACTCTACGAGCAGTACTTC. This chain uses TRBV27 with TRBJ2-7; D unresolved. The V end was cut by 1 base, the J end by 3 bases, with 16 bases between. Germline loops: CDR1 MNHEY, CDR2 SMNVEV (reference sequence). The CDR3 covers 16 residues.

This rearrangement joins TRBV2 to TRBJ2-7, with a possible D match to TRBD2 (5 bases). The CDR3 extends over 12 amino acids. Trimming took 8 bases from V and 0 from J, leaving 8 bases between them. In germline, CDR1 is SNHLY, CDR2 FYNNEI. The CDR3 nucleotides read TGTGCCAGCGCGGGCAACTCCTACGAGCAGTACTTC. Protein: CASAGNSYEQYF.

J is TRBJ1-1 and V is TRBV29-1; D may be TRBD1 (6 bases). The V end was cut by 3 bases, the J end by 0 bases, with 17 bases between. The CDR3 spans 16 residues. CDR1 and CDR2 (germline): SQVTM, ANQGSEA. The CDR3 nucleotides are TGCAGCGTTGATCCCAAGACCCAGGGGATGAACACTGAAGCTTTCTTT. Protein: CSVDPKTQGMNTEAFF.

J is TRBJ2-7 and V is TRBV5-1; TRBD2 is a possible D gene (6 bases). CDR3 length: 14 amino acids. V lost 5 bases and J 2 bases, leaving 14 bases between the germline ends. Germline CDR1 reads SGHRS; CDR2 reads YFSETQ. The CDR3 DNA sequence: TGCGCCAGCAGTCTGGGAGGCGGGCCCTACGAGCAGTACTTC. It codes for CASSLGGGPYEQYF.

This sequence joins TRBV10-3 and TRBJ2-7; 9 bases are a match to TRBD1. The V gene end was trimmed by 3 bases and the J gene end by 3 bases; junction bases not matched to a gene: 3. The CDR3 loop spans 14 amino acids. Germline-derived CDR1 and CDR2 are ENHRY and SYGVKD. CDR3 in amino acids: CAISEGTGSYEQYF. The DNA for the CDR3 is TGTGCCATCAGTGAAGGGACAGGGAGCTACGAGCAGTACTTC.

This clone showed up just a few times. The chain carries TRBV27 and TRBJ2-1, with D perhaps TRBD2 (5 bases). The V gene lost 6 bases and the J gene lost 5 bases, with 11 bases spanning the gap. This CDR3 is 13 amino acids long. From germline, CDR1 is MNHEY and CDR2 SMNVEV (reference sequence). CDR3 region: CASRDYLNNEQFF. In DNA form, the CDR3 reads TGTGCCAGCAGAGACTACCTAAACAATGAGCAGTTCTTC.

J is TRBJ1-2 and V is TRBV28; D unclear. Trimming took off 5 bases at V and 8 bases at J, with 12 bases between the two ends. Germline CDR1 reads MDHEN; CDR2 reads SYDVKM. The CDR3 is 12 amino acids. This chain's CDR3 is CASSTASEGYTF. The CDR3 DNA reads TGTGCCAGCAGTACAGCATCGGAAGGCTACACCTTC.

The chain recombines TRBV5-8 with TRBJ2-7; TRBD2 matches at 14 bases. CDR1 is SGHTS and CDR2 is YDEGEE in the germline V gene. The V segment lost 0 bases and the J segment 4 bases; nucleotides outside the gene matches: 3. CDR3 length equals 16 residues. The CDR3 nucleotides read TGTGCCAGCAGCTTGGAGGGACTAGCGGGAGCATACGAGCAGTACTTC. Protein product: CASSLEGLAGAYEQYF.

V is TRBV7-9 and J is TRBJ2-1; tentative D call: TRBD2 (7 bases). V dropped 5 bases and J dropped 7 bases, with 18 bases sitting between them. Germline CDR1 is SEHNR and CDR2 is FQNEAQ (reference sequence). The CDR3 totals 15 residues. For the CDR3, the DNA is TGTGCCAGCAGCGTTACGGGGGCCGGGGGGAATGAGCAGTTCTTC. This encodes CASSVTGAGGNEQFF.

This chain's CDR3 is CASSAFGSTDTQYF. CDR3 bases: TGTGCCAGCAGTGCCTTTGGGTCTACAGATACGCAGTATTTT. This chain uses TRBV27 with TRBJ2-3; D is unresolved. CDR1 and CDR2 (germline): MNHEY, SMNVEV (reference sequence). Trimming took 5 bases from V and 3 from J, leaving 12 bases between them. The CDR3 loop spans 14 amino acids.

The rearrangement links TRBV19 to TRBJ2-7; D is undetermined. The CDR3 has 11 residues. Trimming removed 4 bases at V and 4 bases at J, with 5 bases between. The germline gives CDR1 LNHDA, CDR2 SQIVND (reference sequence). Written as DNA, the CDR3 is TGTGCCAGTAGTAGGGGATACGAGCAGTACTTC. This codes for CASSRGYEQYF.

This chain joins TRBV7-8 and TRBJ2-1; TRBD2 agrees at 9 bases. V was clipped by 1 base and J by 8 bases; unmatched bases: 6. The CDR3 has 15 residues. Per the germline V gene, CDR1 is SGHVS and CDR2 is FQNEAQ. The CDR3 sequence: CASSLGGGLADEQFF. For the CDR3, the DNA is TGTGCCAGCAGCTTAGGAGGGGGACTAGCAGATGAGCAGTTCTTC. Using reference TRBV7-8 and TRBJ2-1 for the parts outside the CDR3, the full variable domain is GAGVSQSPRYKVAKRGQDVALRCDPISGHVSLFWYQQALGQGPEFLTYFQNEAQLDKSGLPSDRFFAERPEGSVSTLKIQRTQQEDSAVYLCASSLGGGLADEQFFGPGTRLTVL.

The chain uses TRBV27 and TRBJ2-1; the D gene could be TRBD1 or TRBD2 (5 bases each). The CDR3 extends over 14 amino acids. Per the germline V gene, CDR1 is MNHEY and CDR2 is SMNVEV (reference sequence). Trimming left V 3 bases short and J 0 bases short, with 6 bases between. The CDR3 region has the DNA TGTGCCAGCAGTTTTGGGGGCTCCTACAATGAGCAGTTCTTC. As protein: CASSFGGSYNEQFF.

Concerning this clone: The sample holds other DNA sequences that translate to the same CDR3. The chain employs TRBV9 and TRBJ2-7; no definite D call. This CDR3 has 14 amino acids. Germline lookup yields CDR1 SGDLS and CDR2 YYNGEE. Trimming shortened V by 0 bases and J by 0 bases, and 7 bases separated the two germline ends. The CDR3: CASSVGGSSYEQYF. The CDR3 DNA reads TGTGCCAGCAGCGTAGGTGGATCCTCCTACGAGCAGTACTTC. The whole variable domain, remainder taken from reference TRBV9 and TRBJ2-7, is DSGVTQTPKHLITATGQRVTLRCSPRSGDLSVYWYQQSLDQGLQFLIQYYNGEERAKGNILERFSAQQFPDLHSELNLSSLELGDSALYFCASSVGGSSYEQYFGPGTRLTVT.